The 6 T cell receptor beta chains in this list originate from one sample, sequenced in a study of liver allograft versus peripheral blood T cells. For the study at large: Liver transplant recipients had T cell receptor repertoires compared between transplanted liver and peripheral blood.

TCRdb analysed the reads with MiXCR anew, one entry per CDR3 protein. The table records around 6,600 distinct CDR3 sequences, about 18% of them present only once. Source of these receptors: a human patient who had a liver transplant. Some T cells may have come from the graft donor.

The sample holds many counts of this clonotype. CDR3 DNA: TGTGCCAGCAGCTTAAGAGCAGGGGCTGGGTGGCATGATGGCTACACCTTC. Protein: CASSLRAGAGWHDGYTF. J is TRBJ1-2 and V is TRBV7-3, with TRBD1 as a possible D gene (6 bases). The CDR3 has 17 residues. From germline, CDR1 is SGHTA and CDR2 FQGTGA. The V and J ends lost 1 base and 6 bases respectively, with 21 bases between them.

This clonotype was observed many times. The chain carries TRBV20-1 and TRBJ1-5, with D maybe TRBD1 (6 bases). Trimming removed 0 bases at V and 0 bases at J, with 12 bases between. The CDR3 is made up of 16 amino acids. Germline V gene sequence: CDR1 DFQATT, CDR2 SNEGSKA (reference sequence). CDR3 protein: CSARDPGRGSNQPQHF. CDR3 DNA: TGCAGTGCTAGAGATCCGGGCAGGGGTAGCAATCAGCCCCAGCATTTT.

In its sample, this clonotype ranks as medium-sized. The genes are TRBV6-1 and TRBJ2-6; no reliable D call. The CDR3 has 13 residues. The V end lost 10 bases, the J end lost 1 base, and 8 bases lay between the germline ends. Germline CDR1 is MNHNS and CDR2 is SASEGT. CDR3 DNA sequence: TGTGCCATAGCTGGGTCTGGGGCCAACGTCCTGACTTTC. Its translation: CAIAGSGANVLTF.

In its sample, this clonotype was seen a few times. This CDR3 is CASSTGTGGLETQYF. CDR3 coding DNA: TGCGCCAGCAGCACCGGGACAGGGGGCTTGGAGACCCAGTACTTC. The chain links TRBV10-1 to TRBJ2-5; 12 nucleotides match TRBD1. After removal of 6 bases from V and 5 bases from J, the junction contained 7 bases not matched to a gene. The CDR3 is 15 residues long. Germline V gives CDR1 WNHNN, CDR2 SYGVQD (reference sequence).

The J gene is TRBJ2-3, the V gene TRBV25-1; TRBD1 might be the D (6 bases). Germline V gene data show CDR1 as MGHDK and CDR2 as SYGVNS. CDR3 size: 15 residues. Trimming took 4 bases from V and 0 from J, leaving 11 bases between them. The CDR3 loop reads CASSVTGSSTDTQYF. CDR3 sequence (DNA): TGTGCCAGCAGTGTGACAGGATCTAGCACAGATACGCAGTATTTT.

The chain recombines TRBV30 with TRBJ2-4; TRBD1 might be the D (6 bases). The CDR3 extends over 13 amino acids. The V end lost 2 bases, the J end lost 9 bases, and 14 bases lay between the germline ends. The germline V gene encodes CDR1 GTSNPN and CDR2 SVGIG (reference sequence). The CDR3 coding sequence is TGTGCCTGGAGTCCAGGGGCCCGGGGCATTCAGTACTTC. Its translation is CAWSPGARGIQYF. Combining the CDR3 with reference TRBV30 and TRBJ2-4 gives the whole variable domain SQTIHQWPATLVQPVGSPLSLECTVEGTSNPNLYWYRQAAGRGLQLLFYSVGIGQISSEVPQNLSASRPQDRQFILSSKKLLLSDSGFYLCAWSPGARGIQYFGAGTRLSVL.